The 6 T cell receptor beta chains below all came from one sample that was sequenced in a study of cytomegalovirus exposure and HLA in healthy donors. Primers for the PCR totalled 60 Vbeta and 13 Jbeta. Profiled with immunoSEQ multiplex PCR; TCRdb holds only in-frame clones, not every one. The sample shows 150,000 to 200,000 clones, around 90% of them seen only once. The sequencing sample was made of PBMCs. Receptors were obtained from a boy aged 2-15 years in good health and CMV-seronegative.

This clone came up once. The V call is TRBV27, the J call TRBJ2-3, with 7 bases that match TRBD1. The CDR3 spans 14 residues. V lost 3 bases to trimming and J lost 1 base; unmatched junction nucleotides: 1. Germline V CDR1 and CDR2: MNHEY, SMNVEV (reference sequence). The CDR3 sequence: CASSFGQGTDTQYF. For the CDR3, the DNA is TGTGCCAGCAGTTTCGGACAGGGCACAGATACGCAGTATTTT.

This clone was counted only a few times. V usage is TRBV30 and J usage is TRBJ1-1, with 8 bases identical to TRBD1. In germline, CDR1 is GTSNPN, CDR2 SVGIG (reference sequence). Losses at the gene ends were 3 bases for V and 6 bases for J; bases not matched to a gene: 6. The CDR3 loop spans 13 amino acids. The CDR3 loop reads CAWSVGQGSEAFF. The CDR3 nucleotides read TGTGCCTGGAGCGTTGGACAGGGTTCTGAAGCTTTCTTT.

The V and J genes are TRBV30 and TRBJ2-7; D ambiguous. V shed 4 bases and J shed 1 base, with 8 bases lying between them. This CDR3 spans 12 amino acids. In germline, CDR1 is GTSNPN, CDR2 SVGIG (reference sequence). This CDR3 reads CAWMRPSYEQYF. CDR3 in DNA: TGTGCCTGGATGCGGCCTTCCTACGAGCAGTACTTC.

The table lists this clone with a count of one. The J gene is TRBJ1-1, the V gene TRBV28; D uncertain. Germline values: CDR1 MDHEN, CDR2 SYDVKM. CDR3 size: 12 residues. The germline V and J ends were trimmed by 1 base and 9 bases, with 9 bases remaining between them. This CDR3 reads CASSLLETQAFF. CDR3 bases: TGTGCCAGCAGTTTATTGGAGACGCAAGCTTTCTTT.

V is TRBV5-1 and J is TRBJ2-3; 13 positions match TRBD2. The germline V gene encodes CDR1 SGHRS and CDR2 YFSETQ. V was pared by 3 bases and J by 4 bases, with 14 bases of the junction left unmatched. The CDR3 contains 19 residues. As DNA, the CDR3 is TGCGCCAGCAGCTCGGCCAACGCCCGACTAGCGGGAGGTGCAGATACGCAGTATTTT. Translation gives CASSSANARLAGGADTQYF.

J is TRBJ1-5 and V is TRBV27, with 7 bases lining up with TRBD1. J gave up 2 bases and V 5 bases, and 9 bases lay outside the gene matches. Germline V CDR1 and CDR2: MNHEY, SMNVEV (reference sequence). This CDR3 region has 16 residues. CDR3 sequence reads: CASSISRTGGNQPQHF. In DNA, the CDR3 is TGTGCCAGCAGTATCTCTCGGACAGGCGGCAATCAGCCCCAGCATTTT.